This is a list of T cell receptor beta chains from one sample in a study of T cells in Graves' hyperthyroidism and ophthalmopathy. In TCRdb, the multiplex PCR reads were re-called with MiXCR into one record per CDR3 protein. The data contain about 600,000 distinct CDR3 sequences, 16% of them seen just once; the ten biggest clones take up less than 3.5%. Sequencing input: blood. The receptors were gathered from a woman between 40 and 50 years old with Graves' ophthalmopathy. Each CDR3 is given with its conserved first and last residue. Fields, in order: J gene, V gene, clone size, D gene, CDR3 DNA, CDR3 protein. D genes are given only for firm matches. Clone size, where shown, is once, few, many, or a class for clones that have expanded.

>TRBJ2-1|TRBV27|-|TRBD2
TGTGCCAGCCTCCCCCGGCGGGGGAGCTCCTACAATGAGCAGTTCTTC
CASLPRRGSSYNEQFF
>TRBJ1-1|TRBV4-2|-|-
TGTGCCAGCAGCCAAAAAGCACGGAACACTGAAGCTTTCTTT
CASSQKARNTEAFF
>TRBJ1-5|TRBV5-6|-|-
TGTGCCAGCAGAATAGGCGTTGATGGCAATCAGCCCCAGCATTTT
CASRIGVDGNQPQHF
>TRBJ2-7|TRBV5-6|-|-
TGTGCCAGCAGCCAAGTGGAAACAGGGAGGCACGAGCAGTACTTC
CASSQVETGRHEQYF
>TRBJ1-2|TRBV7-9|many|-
TGTGCCAGCAATCCGGGACGGATGAAGGTTAACTATGGCTACACCTTC
CASNPGRMKVNYGYTF
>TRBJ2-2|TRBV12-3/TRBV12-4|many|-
TGTGCCAGCAGGGATCCCGCGAACACCGGGGAGCTGTTTTTT
CASRDPANTGELFF
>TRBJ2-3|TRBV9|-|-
TGTGCCAGCAGCGCTGCCCCCGGGACCAGCACAGATACGCAGTATTTT
CASSAAPGTSTDTQYF
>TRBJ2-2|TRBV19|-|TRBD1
TGTGCCAGTAGGAAAGCCCGACAGGGCACCGGGGAGCTGTTTTTT
CASRKARQGTGELFF
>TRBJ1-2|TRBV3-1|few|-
TGTGCCAGCAGCCCGGGATACCTCTATGGCTACACCTTC
CASSPGYLYGYTF
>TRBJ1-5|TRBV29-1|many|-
TGCAGCGTTGCCTCCATCGGGCAGCCCCAGCATTTT
CSVASIGQPQHF
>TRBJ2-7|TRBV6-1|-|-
TGTGCCAGCAGTCCTCTCGCGGGGAACGGGCGCGACGAGCAGTACTTC
CASSPLAGNGRDEQYF
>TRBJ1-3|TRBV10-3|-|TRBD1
TGTGCCATCAGGAGACAGACAGGGGGCTCTGGAAACACCATATATTTT
CAIRRQTGGSGNTIYF
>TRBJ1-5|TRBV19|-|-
TGTGCCAGTAGTATCATCGGCAGTGGGTTTAGCAATCAGCCCCAGCATTTT
CASSIIGSGFSNQPQHF
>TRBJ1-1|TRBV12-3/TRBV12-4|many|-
TGTGCCAGCAGCTTAGGCCGGATGAACACTGAAGCTTTCTTT
CASSLGRMNTEAFF
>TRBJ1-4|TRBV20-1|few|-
TGCAGTGCTAGGGGGGGGGGGATCAAGGAAAAACTGTTTTTT
CSARGGGIKEKLFF
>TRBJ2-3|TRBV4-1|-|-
TGCGCCAGCAGCCAAGTTCTTAGCGGAACTAGCACAGATACGCAGTATTTT
CASSQVLSGTSTDTQYF
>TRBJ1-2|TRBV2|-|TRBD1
TGTGCCAGCAGTGTACCAGACAGGGGATATGGCTACACCTTC
CASSVPDRGYGYTF
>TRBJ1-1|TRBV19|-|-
TGTGCCACCCAGTACCCAGGTTTCACTGAAGCTTTCTTT
CATQYPGFTEAFF
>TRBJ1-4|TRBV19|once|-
TGTGCCAGTAGTATAGATGACAGTACTAATGAAAAACTGTTTTTT
CASSIDDSTNEKLFF
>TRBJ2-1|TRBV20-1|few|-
TGCAGTGCTATGTGGGCCGCAGGAAATAGCAATGAGCAGTTCTTC
CSAMWAAGNSNEQFF
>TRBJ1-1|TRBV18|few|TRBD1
TGTGCCAGCTCACCAAACAGGGGGCTCGGTATGAACACTGAAGCTTTCTTT
CASSPNRGLGMNTEAFF
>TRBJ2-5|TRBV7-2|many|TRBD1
TGTGCCAGCAGCTTAACTACCGTCAGGGGGCGAGAGACCCAGTACTTC
CASSLTTVRGRETQYF
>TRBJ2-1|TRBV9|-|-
TGTGCCAGCACCCCCTTAGGGGACGAACTATACAATGAGCAGTTCTTC
CASTPLGDELYNEQFF
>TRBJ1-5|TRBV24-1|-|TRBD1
TGTGCCACCAGTGATGATAGGGGGCGTACGGCCCAGCATTTT
CATSDDRGRTAQHF
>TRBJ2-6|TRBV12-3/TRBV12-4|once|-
-
CASSLWGTGANVPTF
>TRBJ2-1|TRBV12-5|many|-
TGTGCTAGTGGTTTGTCGCATGGAGGGGGCATGGACAATGAGCAGTTCTTC
CASGLSHGGGMDNEQFF
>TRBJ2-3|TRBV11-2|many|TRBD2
TGTGCCAGCAGCCAAGCGACTAGCGGGACTACGCAGTATTTT
CASSQATSGTTQYF
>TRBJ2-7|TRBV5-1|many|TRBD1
TGCGCCAGCAGCTTTGGATCCCGGGACAGGTTCTCCTACGAGCAGTACTTC
CASSFGSRDRFSYEQYF
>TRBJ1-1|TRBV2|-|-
TGTGCCATCTCGGAGGGTGAAGCTTTCTTT
CAISEGEAFF
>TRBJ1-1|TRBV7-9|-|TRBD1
TGTGCCAGCAGAGCTCGACAGGGCGGCGCTTTCTTT
CASRARQGGAFF
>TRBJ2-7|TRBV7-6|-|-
TGTGCCAGCAGCTCCGGAGAGCAGTACGAGCAGTACTTC
CASSSGEQYEQYF
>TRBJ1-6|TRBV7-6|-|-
TGTGCCAGCAGCTTAGCTGGGGCAGGCGCTTCACCCCTCCACTTT
CASSLAGAGASPLHF
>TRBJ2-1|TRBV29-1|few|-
TGCAGCGGGGGCGAGCAGTTCTTC
CSGGEQFF
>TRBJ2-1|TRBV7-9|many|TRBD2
TGTGCCAGCAGCTTGGTGGGAGGGCCAGCGGAGCAGTTCTTC
CASSLVGGPAEQFF
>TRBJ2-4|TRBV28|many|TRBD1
TGTGCCAGCGCGACCGGGACAGCAGAAGCCAAAAACATTCAGTACTTC
CASATGTAEAKNIQYF
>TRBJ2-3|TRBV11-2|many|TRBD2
TGTGCCAGCAGGGAAGCGGGAGTGACAGATACGCAGTATTTT
CASREAGVTDTQYF
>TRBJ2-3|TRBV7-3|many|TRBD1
TGTGCCAGTCGGGACAGCCTCACAGATACGCAGTATTTT
CASRDSLTDTQYF
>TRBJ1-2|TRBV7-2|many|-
TGTGCCAGCAGCTTAGTAACCTCAAAGCGGGGCTATGGCTACACCTTC
CASSLVTSKRGYGYTF
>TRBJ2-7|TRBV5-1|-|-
TGCGCCAGCAGGAACCTCGGCGGCGAGCAGTACTTC
CASRNLGGEQYF
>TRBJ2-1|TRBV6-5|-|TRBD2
TGTGCCAGCAGTTACTCGAGTCTAGCGGGAGGGAGTGAGCAGTTCTTC
CASSYSSLAGGSEQFF
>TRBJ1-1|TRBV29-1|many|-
TGCAGCGTTGAACGACAGATGAACACTGAAGCTTTCTTT
CSVERQMNTEAFF
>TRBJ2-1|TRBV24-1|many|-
TGTGCCACCAGTGATTCCTCTAGGAGCTCCTACAATGAGCAGTTCTTC
CATSDSSRSSYNEQFF
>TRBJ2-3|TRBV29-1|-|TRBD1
TGCAGCGTGAAGGGGGCCTCAGATACGCAGTATTTT
CSVKGASDTQYF
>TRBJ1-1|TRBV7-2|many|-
TGTGCCAGCAGCTTAGTGAGGGGCGCCGGGGGCACTGAAGCTTTCTTT
CASSLVRGAGGTEAFF
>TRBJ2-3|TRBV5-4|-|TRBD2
TGTGCCAGCAGCTTTAAAACTAGCGGTACAGATACGCAGTATTTT
CASSFKTSGTDTQYF
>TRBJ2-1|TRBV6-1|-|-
TGTGCCAGCAGCCTCGGACAGGAGGGGCAGCGTGAGCAGTTCTTC
CASSLGQEGQREQFF
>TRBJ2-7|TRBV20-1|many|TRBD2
TGCAGTGCCACACAGGCTAGCGGGCGCGAGCAGTACTTC
CSATQASGREQYF
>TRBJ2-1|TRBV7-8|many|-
TGTGCCAGCAGCTTAGAGGGGAACCTTGGGGTCAATGAGCAGTTCTTC
CASSLEGNLGVNEQFF
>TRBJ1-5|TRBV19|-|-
TGTGCCAGTAGTTTGCGTCCCTCCAATCAGCCCCAGCATTTT
CASSLRPSNQPQHF
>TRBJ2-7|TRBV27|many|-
TGTGCCAGCAGTACGGGTGGATCGGTGGTGTACGAGCAGTACTTC
CASSTGGSVVYEQYF
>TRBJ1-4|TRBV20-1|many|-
TGCAGTGCGGTTCAGAGTGAAAAACTGTTTTTT
CSAVQSEKLFF
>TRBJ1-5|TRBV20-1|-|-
TGCAGTGCTAGACGGACCTTTCCGGGTGACGTCAATCAGCCCCAGCATTTT
CSARRTFPGDVNQPQHF
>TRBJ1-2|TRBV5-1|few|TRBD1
TGCGCCAGCAGCTTACTACAGGGGGATGGCTATGGCTACACCTTC
CASSLLQGDGYGYTF
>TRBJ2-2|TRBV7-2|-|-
TGTGCCAGCAGCTTAGAAATAAGGAACTCCGGGGAGCTGTTTTTT
CASSLEIRNSGELFF
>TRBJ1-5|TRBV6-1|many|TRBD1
TGTGCCATTACAGGGGGCTATGGCAATCAGCCCCAGCATTTT
CAITGGYGNQPQHF